This section outlines one T cell receptor beta chain sequence together with its context. Profiled with immunoSEQ multiplex PCR; TCRdb holds only in-frame clones, not every one. The sample has about 480,000 clones; 88% are singletons. The sample belongs to a study of blood T cell repertoires in COVID-19. As for the study in general: Sites across the United States, Italy and Spain contributed samples from acute and convalescent COVID-19.

The CDR3 has 16 amino acids. Trimming pared 0 bases from V and 8 bases from J, leaving 14 bases between. The germline CDR1 and CDR2 sequences are LGHNA and YSLEER. Those enrolled, adults aged about 18 to 89 years, came from about 24 US areas. The TCR comes from a woman aged 40 to 50 who had recovered from COVID-19. V gene TRBV4-3 combines with J gene TRBJ1-6; tentative D call: TRBD1 (5 bases). Sequencing was carried out using PBMCs or T cells enriched from blood (not recorded which). CDR3 region: CASSQDRVGLDSPLHF. In nucleotides, the CDR3 is TGCGCCAGCAGCCAAGATCGGGTGGGGCTTGATTCACCCCTCCACTTT.